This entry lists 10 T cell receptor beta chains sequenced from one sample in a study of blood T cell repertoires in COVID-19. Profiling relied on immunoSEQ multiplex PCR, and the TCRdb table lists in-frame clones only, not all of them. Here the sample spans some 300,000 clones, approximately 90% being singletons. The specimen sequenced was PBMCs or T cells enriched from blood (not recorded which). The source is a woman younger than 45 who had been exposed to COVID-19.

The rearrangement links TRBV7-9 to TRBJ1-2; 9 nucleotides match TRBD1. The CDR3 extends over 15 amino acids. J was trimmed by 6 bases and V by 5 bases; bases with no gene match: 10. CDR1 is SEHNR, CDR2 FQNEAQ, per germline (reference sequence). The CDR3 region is CASSPDRGLGDGYTF. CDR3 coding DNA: TGTGCCAGCAGCCCGGACAGGGGTCTAGGTGATGGCTACACCTTC.

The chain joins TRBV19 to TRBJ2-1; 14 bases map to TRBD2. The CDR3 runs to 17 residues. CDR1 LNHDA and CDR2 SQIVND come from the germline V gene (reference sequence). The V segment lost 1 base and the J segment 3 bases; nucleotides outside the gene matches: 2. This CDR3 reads CASSIGGTSGGYNEQFF. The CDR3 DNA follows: TGTGCCAGTAGTATAGGGGGGACTAGCGGGGGCTACAATGAGCAGTTCTTC.

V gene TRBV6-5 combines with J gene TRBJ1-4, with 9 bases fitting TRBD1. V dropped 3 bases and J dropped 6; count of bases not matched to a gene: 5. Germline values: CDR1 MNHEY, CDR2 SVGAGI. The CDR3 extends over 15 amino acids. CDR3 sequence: CASSYADRGYEKLFF. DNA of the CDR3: TGTGCCAGCAGTTATGCGGACAGGGGATATGAAAAACTGTTTTTT.

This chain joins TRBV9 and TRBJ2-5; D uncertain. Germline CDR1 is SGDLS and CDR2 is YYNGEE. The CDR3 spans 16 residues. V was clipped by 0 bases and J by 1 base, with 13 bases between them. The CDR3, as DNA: TGTGCCAGCAGCGTAGGGCAGGTTAGACCCCAAGAGACCCAGTACTTC. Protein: CASSVGQVRPQETQYF.

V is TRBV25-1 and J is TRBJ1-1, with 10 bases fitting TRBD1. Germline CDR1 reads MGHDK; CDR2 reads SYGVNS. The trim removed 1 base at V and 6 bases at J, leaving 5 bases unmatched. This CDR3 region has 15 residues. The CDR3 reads CASSESGTGDPEAFF. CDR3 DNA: TGTGCCAGCAGTGAATCCGGGACAGGGGACCCTGAAGCTTTCTTT.

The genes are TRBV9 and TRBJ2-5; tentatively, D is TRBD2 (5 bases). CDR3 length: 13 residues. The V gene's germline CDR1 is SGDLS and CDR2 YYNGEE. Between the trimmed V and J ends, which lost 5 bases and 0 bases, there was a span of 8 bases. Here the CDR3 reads CASSFGDQETQYF. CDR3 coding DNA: TGTGCCAGCAGTTTCGGGGACCAAGAGACCCAGTACTTC.

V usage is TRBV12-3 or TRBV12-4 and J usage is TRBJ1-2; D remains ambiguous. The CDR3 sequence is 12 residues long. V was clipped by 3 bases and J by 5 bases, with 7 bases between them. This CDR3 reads CASSFEGYGYTF. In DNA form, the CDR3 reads TGTGCCAGCAGTTTCGAGGGTTATGGCTACACCTTC.

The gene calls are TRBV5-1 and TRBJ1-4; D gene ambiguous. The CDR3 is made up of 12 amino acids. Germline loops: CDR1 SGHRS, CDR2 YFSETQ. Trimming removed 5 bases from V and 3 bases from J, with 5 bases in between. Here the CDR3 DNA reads TGCGCCAGCAGAGGAGCTAATGAAAAACTGTTTTTT. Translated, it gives CASRGANEKLFF.

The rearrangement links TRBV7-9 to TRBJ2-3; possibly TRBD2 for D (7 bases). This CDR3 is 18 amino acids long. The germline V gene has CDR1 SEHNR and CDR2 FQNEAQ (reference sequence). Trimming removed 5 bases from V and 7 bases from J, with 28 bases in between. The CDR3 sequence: CASSPIPFGGPILHTQYF. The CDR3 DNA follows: TGTGCCAGCAGCCCTATTCCATTCGGGGGGCCAATCCTCCATACGCAGTATTTT.

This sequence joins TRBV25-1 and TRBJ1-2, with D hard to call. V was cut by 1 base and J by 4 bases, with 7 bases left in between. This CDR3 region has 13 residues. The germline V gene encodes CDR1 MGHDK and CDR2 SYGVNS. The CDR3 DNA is TGTGCCAGCAGTGAATCCGCCGGCTATGGCTACACCTTC. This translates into CASSESAGYGYTF.